The text below deals with one T cell receptor (beta chain). Its antigen is still unknown. The data are from a study of T cells expressing NK-cell markers. Study at large: Sorted T-cell subsets CD3+CD56+NKG2C+, CD3+CD56+NKG2C- and CD3+CD56-NKG2C+ were TCR beta-sequenced. Findings and caveats of the study: Uncertainty persisted over the HCMV specificity of expanded NKG2C+ T cell clones. The dominant NKG2C+ clonotypes represented roughly 1.0-7.5% of CD8+ T cells in six donors.

5'RACE template switching built TCR beta cDNA with unique molecular identifiers. TCRdb re-called the 5' RACE reads; every CDR3 protein appears as one record, without DNA. The listing records about 390,000 distinct CDR3 sequences. The CDR3 has 16 residues. Germline V gives CDR1 SGHNT, CDR2 YENEEA. Source material: blood T cells: a sorted CD56 or NKG2C T cell subset, CD4+ or CD8+ T cells, or bulk PBMC T cells (not recorded which). The clonotype originates from a woman in her 50s in good health. The gene calls are TRBV11-3 and TRBJ2-4; TCRdb lists TRBD1, though no DNA is available to test this call. This CDR3 is CASSLDADREENIQYF.